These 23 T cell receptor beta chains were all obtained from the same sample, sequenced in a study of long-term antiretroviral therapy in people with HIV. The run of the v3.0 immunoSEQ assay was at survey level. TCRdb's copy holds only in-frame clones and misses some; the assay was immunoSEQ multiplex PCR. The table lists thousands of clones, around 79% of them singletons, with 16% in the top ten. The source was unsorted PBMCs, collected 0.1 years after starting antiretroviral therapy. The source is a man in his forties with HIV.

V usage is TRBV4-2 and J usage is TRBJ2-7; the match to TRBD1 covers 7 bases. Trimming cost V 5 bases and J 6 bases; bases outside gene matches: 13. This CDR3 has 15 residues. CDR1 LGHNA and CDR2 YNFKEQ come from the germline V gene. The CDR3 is CASSFDTGEAVEQYF. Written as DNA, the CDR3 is TGTGCCAGCAGCTTCGATACAGGGGAAGCGGTCGAGCAGTACTTC.

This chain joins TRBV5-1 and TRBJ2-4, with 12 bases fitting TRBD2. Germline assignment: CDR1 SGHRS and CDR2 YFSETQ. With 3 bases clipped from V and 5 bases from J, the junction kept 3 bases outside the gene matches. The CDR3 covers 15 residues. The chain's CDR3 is CASSYRTSGENIQYF. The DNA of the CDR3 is TGCGCCAGCAGCTACCGGACTAGCGGGGAAAACATTCAGTACTTC.

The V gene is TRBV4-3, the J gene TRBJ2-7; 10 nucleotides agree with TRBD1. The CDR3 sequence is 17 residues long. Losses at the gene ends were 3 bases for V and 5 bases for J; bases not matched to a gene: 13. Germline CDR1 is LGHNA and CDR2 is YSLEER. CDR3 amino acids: CASSHEYRTGGINEQYF. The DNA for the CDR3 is TGCGCCAGCAGCCATGAGTACCGGACAGGGGGAATCAACGAGCAGTACTTC.

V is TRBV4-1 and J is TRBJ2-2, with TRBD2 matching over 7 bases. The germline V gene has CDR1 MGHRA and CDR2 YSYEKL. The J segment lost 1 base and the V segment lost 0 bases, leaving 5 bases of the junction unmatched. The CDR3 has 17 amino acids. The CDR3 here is CASSQDWAGENTGELFF. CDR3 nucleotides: TGCGCCAGCAGCCAAGATTGGGCGGGGGAGAACACCGGGGAGCTGTTTTTT.

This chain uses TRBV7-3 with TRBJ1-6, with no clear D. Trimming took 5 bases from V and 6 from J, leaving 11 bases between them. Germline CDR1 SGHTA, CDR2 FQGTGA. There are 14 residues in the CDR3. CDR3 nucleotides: TGTGCCAGCAGCGATTCTTTTGGTAATTCACCCCTCCACTTT. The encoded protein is CASSDSFGNSPLHF.

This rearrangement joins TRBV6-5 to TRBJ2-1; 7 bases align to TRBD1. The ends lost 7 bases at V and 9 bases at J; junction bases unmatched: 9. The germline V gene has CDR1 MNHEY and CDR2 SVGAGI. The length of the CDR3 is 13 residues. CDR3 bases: TGTGCCAGCAATAGACAGGGTTGGGGTGAGCAGTTCTTC. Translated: CASNRQGWGEQFF.

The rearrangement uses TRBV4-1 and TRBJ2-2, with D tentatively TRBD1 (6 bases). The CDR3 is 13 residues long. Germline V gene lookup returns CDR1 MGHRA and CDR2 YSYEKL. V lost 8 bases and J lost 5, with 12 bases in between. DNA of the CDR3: TGCGCCAGCTCCAGGACAGAGACCGGGGAGCTGTTTTTT. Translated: CASSRTETGELFF.

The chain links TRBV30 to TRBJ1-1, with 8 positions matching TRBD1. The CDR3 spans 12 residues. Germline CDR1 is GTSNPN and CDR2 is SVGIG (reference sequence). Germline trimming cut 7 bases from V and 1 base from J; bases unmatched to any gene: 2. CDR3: CALGQENTEAFF. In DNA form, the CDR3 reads TGTGCCTTGGGACAGGAGAACACTGAAGCTTTCTTT.

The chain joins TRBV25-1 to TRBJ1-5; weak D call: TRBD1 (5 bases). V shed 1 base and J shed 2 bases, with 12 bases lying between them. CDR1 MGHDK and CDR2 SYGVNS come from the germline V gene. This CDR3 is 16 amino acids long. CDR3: CASSEFREGGNQPQHF. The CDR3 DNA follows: TGTGCCAGCAGTGAATTCAGGGAGGGTGGCAATCAGCCCCAGCATTTT.

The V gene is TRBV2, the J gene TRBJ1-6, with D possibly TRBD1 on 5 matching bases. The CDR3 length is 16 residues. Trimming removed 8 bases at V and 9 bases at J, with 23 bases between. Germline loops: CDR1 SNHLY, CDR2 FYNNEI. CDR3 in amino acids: CASRGTYSRRGSPLHF. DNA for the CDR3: TGTGCCAGCCGGGGGACTTACAGCCGCCGTGGTTCACCCCTCCACTTT. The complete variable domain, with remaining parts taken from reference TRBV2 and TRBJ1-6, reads EPEVTQTPSHQVTQMGQEVILRCVPISNHLYFYWYRQILGQKVEFLVSFYNNEISEKSEIFDDQFSVERPDGSNFTLKIRSTKLEDSAMYFCASRGTYSRRGSPLHFGNGTRLTVT.

The CDR3 nucleotides read TGTGCCAGTTTACTCACAGATACGCAGTATTTT. Translating gives CASLLTDTQYF. The chain uses TRBV2 and TRBJ2-3, with D hard to call. V gave up 9 bases and J gave up 2 bases, with 6 bases separating them. The CDR3 has 11 amino acids. CDR1 SNHLY and CDR2 FYNNEI come from the germline V gene.

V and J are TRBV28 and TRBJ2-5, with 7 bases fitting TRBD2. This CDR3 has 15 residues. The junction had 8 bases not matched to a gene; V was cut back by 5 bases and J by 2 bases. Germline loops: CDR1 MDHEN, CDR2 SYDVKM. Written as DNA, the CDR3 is TGTGCCAGCAGTATCAGGGCTAGCGGACAAGAGACCCAGTACTTC. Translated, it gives CASSIRASGQETQYF.

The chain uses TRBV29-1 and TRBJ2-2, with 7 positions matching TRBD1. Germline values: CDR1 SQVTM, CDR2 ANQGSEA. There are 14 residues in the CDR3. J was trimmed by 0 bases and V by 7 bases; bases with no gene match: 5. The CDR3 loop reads CSGTGPSNTGELFF. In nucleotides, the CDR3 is TGCAGCGGGACAGGCCCCTCGAACACCGGGGAGCTGTTTTTT.

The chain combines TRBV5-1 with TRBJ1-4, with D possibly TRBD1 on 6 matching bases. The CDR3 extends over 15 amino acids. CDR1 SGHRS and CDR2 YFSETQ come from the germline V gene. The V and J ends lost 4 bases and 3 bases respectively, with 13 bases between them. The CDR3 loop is CASSGTGTPNEKLFF. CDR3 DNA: TGCGCCAGCAGCGGTACCGGGACACCTAATGAAAAACTGTTTTTT.

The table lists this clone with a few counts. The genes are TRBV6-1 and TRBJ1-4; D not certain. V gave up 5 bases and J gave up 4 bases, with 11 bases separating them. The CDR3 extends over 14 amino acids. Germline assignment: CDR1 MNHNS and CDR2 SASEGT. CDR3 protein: CASSKGPINEKLFF. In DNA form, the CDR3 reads TGTGCCAGCAGTAAGGGCCCGATTAATGAAAAACTGTTTTTT.

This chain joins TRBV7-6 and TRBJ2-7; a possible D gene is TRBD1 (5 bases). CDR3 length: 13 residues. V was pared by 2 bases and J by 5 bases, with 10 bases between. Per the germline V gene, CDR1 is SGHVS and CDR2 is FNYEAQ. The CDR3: CASSLRTNDEQYF. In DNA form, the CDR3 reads TGTGCCAGCAGCTTAAGGACAAACGACGAGCAGTACTTC. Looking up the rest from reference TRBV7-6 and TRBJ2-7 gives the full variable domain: GAGVSQSPRYKVTKRGQDVALRCDPISGHVSLYWYRQALGQGPEFLTYFNYEAQQDKSGLPNDRFSAERPEGSISTLTIQRTEQRDSAMYRCASSLRTNDEQYFGPGTRLTVT.

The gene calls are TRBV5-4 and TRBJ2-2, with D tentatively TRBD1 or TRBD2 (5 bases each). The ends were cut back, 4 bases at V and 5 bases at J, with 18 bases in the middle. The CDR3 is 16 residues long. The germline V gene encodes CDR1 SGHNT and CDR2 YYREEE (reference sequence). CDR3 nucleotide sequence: TGTGCCAGCAGCATTCCGGGACGGACGGAAACCGGGGAGCTGTTTTTT. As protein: CASSIPGRTETGELFF.

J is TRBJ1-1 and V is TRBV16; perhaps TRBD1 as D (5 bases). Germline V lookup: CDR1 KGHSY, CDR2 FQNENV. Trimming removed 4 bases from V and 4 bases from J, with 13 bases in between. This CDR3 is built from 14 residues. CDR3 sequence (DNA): TGTGCCAGCAGCCCTACAGGAGTTGCCACTGAAGCTTTCTTT. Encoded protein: CASSPTGVATEAFF.

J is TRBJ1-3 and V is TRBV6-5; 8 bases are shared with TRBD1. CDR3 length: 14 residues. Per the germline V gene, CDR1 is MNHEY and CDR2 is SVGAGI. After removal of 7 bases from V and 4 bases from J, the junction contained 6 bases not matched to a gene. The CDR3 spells CASTDRGKGNTIYF. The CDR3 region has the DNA TGTGCCAGCACTGACAGGGGAAAAGGAAACACCATATATTTT.

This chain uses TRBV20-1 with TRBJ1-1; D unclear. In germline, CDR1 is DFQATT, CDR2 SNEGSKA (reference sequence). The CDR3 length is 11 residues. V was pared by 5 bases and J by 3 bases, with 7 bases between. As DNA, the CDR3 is TGCAGTGCTTCCGGTTACACTGAAGCTTTCTTT. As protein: CSASGYTEAFF.

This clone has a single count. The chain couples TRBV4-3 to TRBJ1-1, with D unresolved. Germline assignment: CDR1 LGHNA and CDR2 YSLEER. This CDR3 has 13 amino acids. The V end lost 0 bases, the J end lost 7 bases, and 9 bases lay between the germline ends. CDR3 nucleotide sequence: TGCGCCAGCAGCCAAGATCCCGGAAATGAAGCTTTCTTT. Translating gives CASSQDPGNEAFF.

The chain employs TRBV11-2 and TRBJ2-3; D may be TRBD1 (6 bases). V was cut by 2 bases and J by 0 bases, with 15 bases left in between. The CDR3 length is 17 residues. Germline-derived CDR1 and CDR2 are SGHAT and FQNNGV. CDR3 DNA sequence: TGTGCCAGCAGCTTATTAGTCGCCGGACAGAGCACAGATACGCAGTATTTT. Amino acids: CASSLLVAGQSTDTQYF.

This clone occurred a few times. The CDR3 sequence: CASSLVRGSGYTF. The DNA for the CDR3 is TGTGCCAGCAGCTTGGTCCGGGGAAGTGGCTACACCTTC. The rearrangement links TRBV7-3 to TRBJ1-2; D remains unclear. The CDR3 length is 13 residues. Germline V gene lookup returns CDR1 SGHTA and CDR2 FQGTGA. The V gene lost 3 bases and the J gene lost 7 bases, with 12 bases spanning the gap.